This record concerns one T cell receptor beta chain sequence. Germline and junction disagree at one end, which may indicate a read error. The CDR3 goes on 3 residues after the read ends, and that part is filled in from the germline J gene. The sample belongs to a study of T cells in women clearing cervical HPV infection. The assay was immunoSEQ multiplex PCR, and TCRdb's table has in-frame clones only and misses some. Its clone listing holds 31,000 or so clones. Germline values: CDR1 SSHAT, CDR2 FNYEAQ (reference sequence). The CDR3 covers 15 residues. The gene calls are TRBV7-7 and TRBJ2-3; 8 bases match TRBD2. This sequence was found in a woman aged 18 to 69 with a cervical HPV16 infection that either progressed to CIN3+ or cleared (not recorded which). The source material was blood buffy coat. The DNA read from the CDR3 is TGTGCTAGCAGCTTGTCTAGCGGGTACCAAGAGACG. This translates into CASSLSSGYQET. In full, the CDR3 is CASSLSSGYQETQYF.